The 5 T cell receptor beta chains reported below all come from one sample, sequenced in a study of OX40 agonist ivuxolimab in advanced cancers. The table came from immunoSEQ multiplex PCR; TCRdb's copy has only in-frame clones and leaves some out. The profile covers tens of thousands of clones, with roughly 87% appearing a single time and about 0.3% taken by the ten largest. The source was CD4+ or CD8+ T cells sorted from blood, collected in a trial of the OX40 agonist ivuxolimab. These receptors all come from an adult with an advanced solid tumor such as melanoma, head and neck, liver or kidney cancer.

This chain links TRBV18 with TRBJ1-5, with D uncertain. The CDR3 sequence is 15 residues long. Trimming took 2 bases from V and 1 from J, leaving 9 bases between them. The germline V gene has CDR1 KGHSH and CDR2 LQKENI. This chain's CDR3 is CASSPSPASNQPQHF. CDR3 coding DNA: TGTGCCAGCTCACCATCACCTGCAAGCAATCAGCCCCAGCATTTT.

The chain is built from TRBV2 and TRBJ1-6; 7 bases are a match to TRBD1. V lost 0 bases, J lost 7 bases, and 3 bases stayed unmatched. The CDR3 is made up of 15 amino acids. The germline gives CDR1 SNHLY, CDR2 FYNNEI. CDR3 sequence (DNA): TGTGCCAGCAGTGAAGCGACAGGGAGGAATTCACCCCTCCACTTT. Encoded protein: CASSEATGRNSPLHF.

This clone showed up just a few times. J is TRBJ1-1 and V is TRBV29-1; D is perhaps TRBD1 (6 bases). Germline CDR1 reads SQVTM; CDR2 reads ANQGSEA. Trimming pared 6 bases from V and 2 bases from J, leaving 13 bases between. This CDR3 region has 13 residues. Here the CDR3 reads CSVKSQGNTEAFF. As DNA, the CDR3 is TGCAGCGTCAAATCACAGGGAAACACTGAAGCTTTCTTT. Full variable domain (rest looked up from reference TRBV29-1 and TRBJ1-1): SAVISQKPSRDICQRGTSLTIQCQVDSQVTMMFWYRQQPGQSLTLIATANQGSEATYESGFVIDKFPISRPNLTFSTLTVSNMSPEDSSIYLCSVKSQGNTEAFFGQGTRLTVV.

V and J are TRBV29-1 and TRBJ2-5; 13 bases are shared with TRBD2. V lost 1 base to trimming and J lost 3 bases; unmatched junction nucleotides: 14. CDR3 length: 19 residues. CDR1 and CDR2 (germline): SQVTM, ANQGSEA. The CDR3 DNA reads as TGCAGCGTTGAAGTGGAACCCTCACTAGCGGGGGGGCGGAAAGAGACCCAGTACTTC. Translated: CSVEVEPSLAGGRKETQYF.

The chain couples TRBV6-5 to TRBJ1-5; D unresolved. Germline values: CDR1 MNHEY, CDR2 SVGAGI. Trimming left V 8 bases short and J 6 bases short, with 17 bases between. The CDR3 is 14 amino acids. CDR3 protein: CASGPGRVGQPQHF. CDR3 DNA: TGTGCCAGCGGGCCGGGTAGGGTTGGTCAGCCCCAGCATTTT.